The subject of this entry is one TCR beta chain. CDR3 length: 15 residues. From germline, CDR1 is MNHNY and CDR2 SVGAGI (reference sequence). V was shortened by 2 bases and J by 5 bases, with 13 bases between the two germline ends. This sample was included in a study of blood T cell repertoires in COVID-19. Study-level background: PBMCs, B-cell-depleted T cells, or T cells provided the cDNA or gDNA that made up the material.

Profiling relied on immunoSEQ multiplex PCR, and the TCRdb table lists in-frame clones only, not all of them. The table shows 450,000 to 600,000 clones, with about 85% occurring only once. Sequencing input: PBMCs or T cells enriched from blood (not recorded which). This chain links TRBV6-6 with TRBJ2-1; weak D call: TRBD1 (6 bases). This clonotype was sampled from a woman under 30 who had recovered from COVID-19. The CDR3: CASSYTTRGHNEQFF. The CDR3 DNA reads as TGTGCCAGCAGTTACACTACCAGGGGTCACAATGAGCAGTTCTTC.